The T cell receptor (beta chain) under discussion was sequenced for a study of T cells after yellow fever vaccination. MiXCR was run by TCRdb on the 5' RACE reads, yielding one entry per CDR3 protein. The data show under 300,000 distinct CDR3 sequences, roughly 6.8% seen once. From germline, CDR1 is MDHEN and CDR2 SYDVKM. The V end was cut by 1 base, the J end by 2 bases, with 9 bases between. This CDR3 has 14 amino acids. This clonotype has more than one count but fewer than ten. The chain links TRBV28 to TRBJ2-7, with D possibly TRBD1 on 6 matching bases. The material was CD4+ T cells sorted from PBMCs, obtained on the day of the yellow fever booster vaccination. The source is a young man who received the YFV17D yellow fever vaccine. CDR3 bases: TGTGCCAGCAGTTTATTGAAGGGGGCCTACGAGCAGTACTTC. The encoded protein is CASSLLKGAYEQYF.